This T cell receptor beta chain was found in a study of cytomegalovirus exposure and HLA in healthy donors. Germline V gene data show CDR1 as MGHRA and CDR2 as YSYEKL. With 0 bases removed from V and 2 bases from J, the gap between germline ends came to 17 bases. This CDR3 comprises 18 residues. Both 60 Vbeta primers and 13 Jbeta primers went into the PCR. The protocol was immunoSEQ multiplex PCR, while the TCRdb copy is restricted to in-frame clones and leaves out a portion. The data contain 110,000 or so clones, 12% to 15% of them seen just once; the ten biggest clones take up roughly 0.79%. This clonotype originated in a female donor in good health and CMV-seronegative. The V call is TRBV4-1, the J call TRBJ1-5; D not certain. The source material was PBMCs. CDR3 nucleotides: TGCGCCAGCAGCCAAGATCCCCCTTATGAGATTGGCAATCAGCCCCAGCATTTT. Translating it yields CASSQDPPYEIGNQPQHF.